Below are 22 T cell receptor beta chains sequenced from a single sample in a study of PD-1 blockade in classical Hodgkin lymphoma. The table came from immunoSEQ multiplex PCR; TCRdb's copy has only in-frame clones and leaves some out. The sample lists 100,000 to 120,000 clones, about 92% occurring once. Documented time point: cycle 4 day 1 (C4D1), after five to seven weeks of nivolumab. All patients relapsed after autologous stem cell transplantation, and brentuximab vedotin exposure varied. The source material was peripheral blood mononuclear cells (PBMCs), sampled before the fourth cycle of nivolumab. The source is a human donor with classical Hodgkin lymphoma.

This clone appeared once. In DNA, the CDR3 is TGTGCCTGGAGGTGGGGGGCTCCAGGAGGCGAGCAGTACTTC. It is translated as CAWRWGAPGGEQYF. The chain employs TRBV30 and TRBJ2-7; D tentatively reads TRBD1 or TRBD2 (6 bases each). The CDR3 extends over 14 amino acids. CDR1 and CDR2 from the germline V gene are GTSNPN and SVGIG (reference sequence). Deletions cut 3 bases from V and 6 bases from J, with 18 bases between.

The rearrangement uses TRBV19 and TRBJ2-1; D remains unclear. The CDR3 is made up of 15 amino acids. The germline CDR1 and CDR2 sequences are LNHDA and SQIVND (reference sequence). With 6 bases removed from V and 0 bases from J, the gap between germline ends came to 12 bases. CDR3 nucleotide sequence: TGTGCCAGTAGCCCGTCGATATTCTCCTACAATGAGCAGTTCTTC. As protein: CASSPSIFSYNEQFF.

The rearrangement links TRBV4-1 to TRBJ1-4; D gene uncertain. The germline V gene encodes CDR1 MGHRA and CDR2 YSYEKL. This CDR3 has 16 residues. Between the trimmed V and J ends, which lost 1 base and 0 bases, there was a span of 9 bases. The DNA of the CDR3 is TGCGCCAGCAGCCAAGGGAGGGCAGCAACTAATGAAAAACTGTTTTTT. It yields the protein CASSQGRAATNEKLFF.

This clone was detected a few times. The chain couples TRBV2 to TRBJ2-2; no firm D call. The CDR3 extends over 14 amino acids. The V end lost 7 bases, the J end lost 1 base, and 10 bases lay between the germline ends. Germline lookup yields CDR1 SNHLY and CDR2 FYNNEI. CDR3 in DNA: TGTGCCAGCAACTTCCAGGAGAACACCGGGGAGCTGTTTTTT. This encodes CASNFQENTGELFF.

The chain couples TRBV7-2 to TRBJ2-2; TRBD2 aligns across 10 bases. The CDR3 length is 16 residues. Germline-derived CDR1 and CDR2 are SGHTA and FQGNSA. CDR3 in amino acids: CATSRPGLATTGELFF. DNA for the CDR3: TGTGCAACTTCCCGTCCGGGACTAGCGACCACCGGGGAGCTGTTTTTT.

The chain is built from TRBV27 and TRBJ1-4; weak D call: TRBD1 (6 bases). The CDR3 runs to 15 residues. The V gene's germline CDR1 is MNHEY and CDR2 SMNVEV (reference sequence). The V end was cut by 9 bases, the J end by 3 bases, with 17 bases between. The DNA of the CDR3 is TGTGCCAGTAAACGGGACACAAATTCTAATGAAAAACTGTTTTTT. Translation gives CASKRDTNSNEKLFF. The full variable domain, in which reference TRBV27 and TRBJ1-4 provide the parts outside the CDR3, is EAQVTQNPRYLITVTGKKLTVTCSQNMNHEYMSWYRQDPGLGLRQIYYSMNVEVTDKGDVPEGYKVSRKEKRNFPLILESPSPNQTSLYFCASKRDTNSNEKLFFGSGTQLSVL.

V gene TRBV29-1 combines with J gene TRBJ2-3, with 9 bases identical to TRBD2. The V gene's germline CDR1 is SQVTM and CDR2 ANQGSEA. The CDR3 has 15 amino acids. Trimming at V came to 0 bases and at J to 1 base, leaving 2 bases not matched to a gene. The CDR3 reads CSVEDPSGGTDTQYF. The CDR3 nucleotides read TGCAGCGTTGAAGATCCTAGCGGGGGCACAGATACGCAGTATTTT.

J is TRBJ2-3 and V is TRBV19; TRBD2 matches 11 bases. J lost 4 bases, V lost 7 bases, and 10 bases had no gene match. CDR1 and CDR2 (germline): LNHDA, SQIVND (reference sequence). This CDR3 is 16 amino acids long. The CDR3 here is CASTDLPSGRSDTQYF. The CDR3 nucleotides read TGTGCCAGTACCGACCTCCCTAGCGGGAGGTCAGATACGCAGTATTTT.

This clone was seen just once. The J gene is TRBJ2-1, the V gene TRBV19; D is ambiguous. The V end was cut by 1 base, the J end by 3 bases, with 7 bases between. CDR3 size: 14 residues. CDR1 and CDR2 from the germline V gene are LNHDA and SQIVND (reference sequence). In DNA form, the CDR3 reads TGTGCCAGTAGTATAGGGTGGGACTACAATGAGCAGTTCTTC. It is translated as CASSIGWDYNEQFF.

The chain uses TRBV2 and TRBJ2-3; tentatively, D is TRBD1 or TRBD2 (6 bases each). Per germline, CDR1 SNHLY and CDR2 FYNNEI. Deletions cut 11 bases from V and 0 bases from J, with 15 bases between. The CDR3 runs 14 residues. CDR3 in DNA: TGTGCCTCAGCGACGGGGGCTAGCACAGATACGCAGTATTTT. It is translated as CASATGASTDTQYF.

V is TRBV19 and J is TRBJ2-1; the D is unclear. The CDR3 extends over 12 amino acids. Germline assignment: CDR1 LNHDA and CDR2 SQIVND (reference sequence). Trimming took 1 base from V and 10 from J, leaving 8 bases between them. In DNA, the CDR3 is TGTGCCAGTAGTATAGGTAGTAACGAGCAGTTCTTC. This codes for CASSIGSNEQFF. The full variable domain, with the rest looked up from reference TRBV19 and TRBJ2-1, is DGGITQSPKYLFRKEGQNVTLSCEQNLNHDAMYWYRQDPGQGLRLIYYSQIVNDFQKGDIAEGYSVSREKKESFPLTVTSAQKNPTAFYLCASSIGSNEQFFGPGTRLTVL.

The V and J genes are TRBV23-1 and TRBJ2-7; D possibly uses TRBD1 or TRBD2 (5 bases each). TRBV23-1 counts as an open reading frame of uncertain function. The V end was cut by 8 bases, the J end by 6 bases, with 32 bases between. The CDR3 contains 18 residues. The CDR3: CASRESPGAKERGCEQYF. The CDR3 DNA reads TGCGCCAGCCGCGAATCCCCCGGGGCCAAAGAGAGGGGATGCGAGCAGTACTTC.

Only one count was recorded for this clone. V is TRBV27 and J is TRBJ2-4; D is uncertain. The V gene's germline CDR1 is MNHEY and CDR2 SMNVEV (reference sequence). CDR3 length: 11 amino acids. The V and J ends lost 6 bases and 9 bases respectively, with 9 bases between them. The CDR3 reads CASSLDGIQYF. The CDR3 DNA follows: TGTGCCAGCAGCTTAGACGGCATTCAGTACTTC.

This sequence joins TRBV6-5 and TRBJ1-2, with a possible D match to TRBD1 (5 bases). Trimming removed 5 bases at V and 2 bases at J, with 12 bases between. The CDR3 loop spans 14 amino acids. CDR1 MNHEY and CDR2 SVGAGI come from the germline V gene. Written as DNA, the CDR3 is TGTGCCAGCAGTCTCCGGGACGGAAACTATGGCTACACCTTC. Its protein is CASSLRDGNYGYTF.

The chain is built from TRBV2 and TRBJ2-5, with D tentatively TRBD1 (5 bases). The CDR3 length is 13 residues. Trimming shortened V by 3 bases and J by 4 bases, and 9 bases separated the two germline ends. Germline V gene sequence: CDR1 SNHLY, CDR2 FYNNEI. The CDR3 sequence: CASSDGAGETQYF. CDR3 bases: TGTGCCAGCAGTGATGGGGCAGGAGAGACCCAGTACTTC.

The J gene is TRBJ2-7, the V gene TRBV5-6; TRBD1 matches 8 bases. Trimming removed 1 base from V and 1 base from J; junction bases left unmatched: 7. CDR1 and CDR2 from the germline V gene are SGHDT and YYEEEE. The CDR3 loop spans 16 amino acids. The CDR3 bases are TGTGCCAGCAGCTTGTCGCAGGGGGCCTTTTCCTACGAGCAGTACTTC. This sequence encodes CASSLSQGAFSYEQYF.

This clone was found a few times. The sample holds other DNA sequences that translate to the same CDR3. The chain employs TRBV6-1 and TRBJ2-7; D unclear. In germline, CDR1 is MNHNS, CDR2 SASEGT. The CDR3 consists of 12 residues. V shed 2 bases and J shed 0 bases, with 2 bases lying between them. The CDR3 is CASSESSYEQYF. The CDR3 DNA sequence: TGTGCCAGCAGTGAAAGCTCCTACGAGCAGTACTTC.

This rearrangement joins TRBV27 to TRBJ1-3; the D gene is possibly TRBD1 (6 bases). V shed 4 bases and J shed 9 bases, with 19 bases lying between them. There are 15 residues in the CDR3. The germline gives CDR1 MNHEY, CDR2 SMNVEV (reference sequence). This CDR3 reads CASSSGAQAGSTIYF. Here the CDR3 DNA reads TGTGCCAGCAGTTCAGGGGCCCAGGCCGGGAGCACCATATATTTT.

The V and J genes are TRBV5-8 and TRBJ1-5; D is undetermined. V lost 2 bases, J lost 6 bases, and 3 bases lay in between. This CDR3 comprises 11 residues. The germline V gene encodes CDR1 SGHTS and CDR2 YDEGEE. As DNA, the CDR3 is TGTGCCAGCAGCTTTCGTCAGCCCCAGCATTTT. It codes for CASSFRQPQHF.

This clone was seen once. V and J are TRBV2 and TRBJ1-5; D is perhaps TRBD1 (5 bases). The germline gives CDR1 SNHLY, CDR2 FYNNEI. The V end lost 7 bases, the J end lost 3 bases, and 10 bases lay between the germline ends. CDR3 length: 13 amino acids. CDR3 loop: CASMTEINQPQHF. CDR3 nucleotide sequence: TGTGCCAGCATGACAGAGATCAATCAGCCCCAGCATTTT.

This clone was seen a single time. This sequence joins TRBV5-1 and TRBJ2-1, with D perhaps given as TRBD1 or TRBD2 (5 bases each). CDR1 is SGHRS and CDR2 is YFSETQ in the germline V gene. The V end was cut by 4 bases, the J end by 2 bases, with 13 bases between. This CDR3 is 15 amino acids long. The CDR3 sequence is CASSRDLAPYNEQFF. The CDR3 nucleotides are TGCGCCAGCAGCCGGGACCTGGCCCCCTACAATGAGCAGTTCTTC.

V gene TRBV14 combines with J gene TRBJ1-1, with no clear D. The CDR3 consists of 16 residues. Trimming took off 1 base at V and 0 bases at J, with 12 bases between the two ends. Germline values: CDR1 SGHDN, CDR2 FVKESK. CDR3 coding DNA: TGTGCCAGCAGCCAAGTAGGCAGTAGATTGAACACTGAAGCTTTCTTT. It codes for CASSQVGSRLNTEAFF.